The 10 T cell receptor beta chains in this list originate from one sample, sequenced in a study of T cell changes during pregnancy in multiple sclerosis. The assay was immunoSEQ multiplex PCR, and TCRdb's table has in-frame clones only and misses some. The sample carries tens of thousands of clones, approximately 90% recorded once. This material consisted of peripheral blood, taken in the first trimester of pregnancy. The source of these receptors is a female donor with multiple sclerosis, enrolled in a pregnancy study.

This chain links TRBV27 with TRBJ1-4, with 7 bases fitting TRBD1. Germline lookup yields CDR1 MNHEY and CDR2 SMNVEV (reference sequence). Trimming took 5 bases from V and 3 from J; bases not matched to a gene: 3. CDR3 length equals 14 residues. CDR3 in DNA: TGTGCCAGCAGTAAGACAGGGTCTAATGAAAAACTGTTTTTT. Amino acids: CASSKTGSNEKLFF.

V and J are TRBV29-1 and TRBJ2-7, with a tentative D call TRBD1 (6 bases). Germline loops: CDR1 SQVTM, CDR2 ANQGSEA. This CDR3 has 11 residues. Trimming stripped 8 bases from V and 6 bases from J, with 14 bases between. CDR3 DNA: TGCAGCACCGGGACATATCGCGAGCAGTACTTC. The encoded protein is CSTGTYREQYF.

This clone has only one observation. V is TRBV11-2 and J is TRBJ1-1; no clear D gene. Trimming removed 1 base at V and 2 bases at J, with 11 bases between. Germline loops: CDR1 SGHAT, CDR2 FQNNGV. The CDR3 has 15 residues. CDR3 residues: CASSLAGKPNTEAFF. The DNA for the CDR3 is TGTGCCAGCAGCTTAGCAGGCAAGCCCAACACTGAAGCTTTCTTT.

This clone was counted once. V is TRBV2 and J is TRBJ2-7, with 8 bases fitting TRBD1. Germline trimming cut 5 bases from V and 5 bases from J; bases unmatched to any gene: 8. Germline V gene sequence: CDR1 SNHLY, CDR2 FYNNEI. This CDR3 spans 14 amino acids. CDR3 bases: TGTGCCAGCAGTCCAGGACAGGGATTCCACGAGCAGTACTTC. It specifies CASSPGQGFHEQYF.

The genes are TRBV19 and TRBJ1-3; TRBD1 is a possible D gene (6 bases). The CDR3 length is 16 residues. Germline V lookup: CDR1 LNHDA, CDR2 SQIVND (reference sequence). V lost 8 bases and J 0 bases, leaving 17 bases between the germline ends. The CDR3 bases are TGTGCCAGTGCCATGGGAGGGACACCCTCTGGAAACACCATATATTTT. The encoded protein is CASAMGGTPSGNTIYF.

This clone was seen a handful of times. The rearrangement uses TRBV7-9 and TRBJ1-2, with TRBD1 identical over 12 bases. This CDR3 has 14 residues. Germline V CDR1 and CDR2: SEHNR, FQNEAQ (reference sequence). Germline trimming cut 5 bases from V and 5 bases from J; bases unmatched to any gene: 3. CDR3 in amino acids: CASSTGQGAYGYTF. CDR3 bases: TGTGCCAGCAGCACGGGACAGGGGGCGTATGGCTACACCTTC. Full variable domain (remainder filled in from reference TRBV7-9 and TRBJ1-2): DTGVSQNPRHKITKRGQNVTFRCDPISEHNRLYWYRQTLGQGPEFLTYFQNEAQLEKSRLLSDRFSAERPKGSFSTLEIQRTEQGDSAMYLCASSTGQGAYGYTFGSGTRLTVV.

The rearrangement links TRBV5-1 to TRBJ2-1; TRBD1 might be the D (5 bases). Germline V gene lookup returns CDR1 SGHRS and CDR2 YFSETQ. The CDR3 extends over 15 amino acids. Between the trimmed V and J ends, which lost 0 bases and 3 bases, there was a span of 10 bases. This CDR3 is CASSLARVDYNEQFF. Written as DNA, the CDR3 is TGCGCCAGCAGCTTGGCCAGGGTTGACTACAATGAGCAGTTCTTC.

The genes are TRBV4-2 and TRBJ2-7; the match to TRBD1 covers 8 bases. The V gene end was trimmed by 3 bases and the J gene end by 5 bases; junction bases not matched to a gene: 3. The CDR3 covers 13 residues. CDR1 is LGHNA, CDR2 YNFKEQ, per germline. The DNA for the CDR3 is TGTGCCAGCAGCCAGACAGGGGTGAACGAGCAGTACTTC. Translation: CASSQTGVNEQYF.

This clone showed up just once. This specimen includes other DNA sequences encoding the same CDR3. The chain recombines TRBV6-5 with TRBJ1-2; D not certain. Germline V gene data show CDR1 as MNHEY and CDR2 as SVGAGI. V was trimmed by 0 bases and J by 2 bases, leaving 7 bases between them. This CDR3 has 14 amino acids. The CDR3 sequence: CASSYSRGNYGYTF. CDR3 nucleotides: TGTGCCAGCAGTTACTCGAGAGGGAACTATGGCTACACCTTC.

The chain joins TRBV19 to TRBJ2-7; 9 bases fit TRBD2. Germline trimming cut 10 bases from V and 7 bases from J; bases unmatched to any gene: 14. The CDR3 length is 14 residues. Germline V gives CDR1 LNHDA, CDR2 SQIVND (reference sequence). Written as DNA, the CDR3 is TGTGCCACTCAAAAGCGGGAGGTATCGGAAGAGCAGTACTTC. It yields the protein CATQKREVSEEQYF.